The TCR beta chain under discussion was sequenced for a study of beta chain features in type 1 diabetes. Study overall: No patient-donor differences in age, gender, total cells or subset yield. Taken together, all samples contributed some 98 million examined sorted cells.

The V gene lost 4 bases and the J gene lost 9 bases, with 19 bases spanning the gap. This CDR3 has 15 amino acids. Germline lookup yields CDR1 MGHRA and CDR2 YSYEKL. Investigators reverse transcribed all isolated RNA, so they sequenced expressed TCRB transcripts. TCRdb's table, derived via immunoSEQ multiplex PCR, lists solely in-frame clones and lacks some. The table shows 680,000 or so clones, with 13% occurring only once. This clone was observed a few times. Antigen: not known. Study-wide results and caveats: Moderate yet significant TCRB CDR3 shortening was seen in Type 1 diabetes patients in all four CD4+ subsets. The similarity of naive, central memory and Treg TCRB repertoires appeared greater among patients than among healthy donors.

This TCR derives from a man between 18 and 35 years old with type 1 diabetes. The rearrangement uses TRBV4-1 and TRBJ2-1, with a tentative D call TRBD2 (6 bases). The source material was naive CD4+ T cells from blood. The CDR3 DNA follows: TGCGCCAGCAGCCCGAGACTAGTCCTATTGGGTGAGCAGTTCTTC. This gives the protein CASSPRLVLLGEQFF.